This TCR beta chain comes out of a study of blood T cells in healthy people across ages. Combining a sample-barcoded 5' primer with a J-beta primer mix, a second PCR ran for about 7 to 12 cycles. Each cDNA molecule, via a template-switch adaptor with 12 random nucleotides, was tagged. The yield of each sample was at least 3 million CDR3-containing paired-end reads. TCRdb reprocessed the 5' RACE reads with MiXCR, giving one entry per CDR3 protein. The sample consists of over 1,500,000 distinct CDR3 sequences, around 40% of them appearing once. Germline CDR1 reads LGHNA; CDR2 reads YSLEER. The J segment lost 7 bases and the V segment lost 0 bases, leaving 4 bases of the junction unmatched. The CDR3 totals 17 residues. Donors gave roughly 10 milliliters of peripheral blood apiece. General study findings and limits: More naive CD4+ cells and higher diversity were found in long-lived than in aged donors.

This clonotype has only a few counts. As yet, its antigen is unknown. The rearrangement links TRBV4-3 to TRBJ1-6; 12 bases fit TRBD1. Input material: blood. The clonotype comes from a human donor in good health. The CDR3: CASSQDGTGGANSPLHF. CDR3 DNA: TGCGCCAGCAGCCAAGATGGGACAGGGGGCGCGAATTCACCCCTCCACTTT.